Following are 8 T cell receptor beta chains from one sample sequenced in a study of cytomegalovirus exposure and HLA in healthy donors. The primer mix had 60 Vbeta and 13 Jbeta primers. This table comes from immunoSEQ multiplex PCR, and its TCRdb copy is limited to in-frame clones, with some not included. The table shows approximately 180,000 clones, with about 70% occurring only once. The sample comprised PBMCs. These receptors came from a woman aged 25 to 45 in good health and CMV-seronegative.

The V gene is TRBV29-1, the J gene TRBJ2-1, with D unresolved. Trimming left V 4 bases short and J 6 bases short, with 13 bases between. Germline CDR1 SQVTM, CDR2 ANQGSEA. This CDR3 spans 13 amino acids. CDR3: CSVVAGGPNEQFF. CDR3 coding DNA: TGCAGCGTTGTTGCCGGTGGGCCCAATGAGCAGTTCTTC.

In this sample, this clone turned up once. The J gene is TRBJ1-1, the V gene TRBV27, with TRBD1 as a possible D gene (5 bases). V dropped 9 bases and J dropped 1 base, with 9 bases sitting between them. From germline, CDR1 is MNHEY and CDR2 SMNVEV (reference sequence). This CDR3 comprises 12 residues. CDR3 sequence: CASGQPNTEAFF. The CDR3 bases are TGTGCCAGTGGACAACCGAACACTGAAGCTTTCTTT.

This clone appeared a few times. The J gene is TRBJ1-2, the V gene TRBV5-1; tentative D call: TRBD1 (6 bases). This CDR3 region has 15 residues. Germline CDR1 and CDR2: SGHRS and YFSETQ. V dropped 4 bases and J dropped 3 bases, with 16 bases sitting between them. The CDR3 protein is CASSVETGSYYGYTF. CDR3 coding DNA: TGCGCCAGCAGCGTCGAAACAGGGTCCTACTATGGCTACACCTTC. Full variable domain (rest looked up from reference TRBV5-1 and TRBJ1-2): KAGVTQTPRYLIKTRGQQVTLSCSPISGHRSVSWYQQTPGQGLQFLFEYFSETQRNKGNFPGRFSGRQFSNSRSEMNVSTLELGDSALYLCASSVETGSYYGYTFGSGTRLTVV.

The chain links TRBV2 to TRBJ2-1, with a weak D call TRBD2 (6 bases). The CDR3 length is 15 residues. Trimming stripped 8 bases from V and 5 bases from J, with 19 bases between. Germline values: CDR1 SNHLY, CDR2 FYNNEI. The CDR3 sequence: CASLFLNTGDNEQFF. In nucleotides, the CDR3 is TGTGCCAGCTTATTTCTTAACACGGGGGACAATGAGCAGTTCTTC.

The gene calls are TRBV6-5 and TRBJ1-2; unclear D gene. This CDR3 comprises 14 residues. V lost 0 bases, J lost 0 bases, and 5 bases lay in between. The V gene's germline CDR1 is MNHEY and CDR2 SVGAGI. CDR3 DNA: TGTGCCAGCAGTTACTCTTCGGCTAACTATGGCTACACCTTC. This codes for CASSYSSANYGYTF.

This chain links TRBV19 with TRBJ2-5, with 13 bases aligning to TRBD2. This CDR3 is built from 16 residues. The V gene's germline CDR1 is LNHDA and CDR2 SQIVND (reference sequence). Unmatched junction bases numbered 3, after V lost 5 bases and J lost 0 bases. The DNA of the CDR3 is TGTGCCAGTAGTCCAGGACTAGCGGGAGACCAAGAGACCCAGTACTTC. It encodes CASSPGLAGDQETQYF.

In DNA, the CDR3 is TGTGCCAGCAGTTCGGGACTGGAGAGCTCCTACGAGCAGTACTTC. Protein: CASSSGLESSYEQYF. The chain links TRBV27 to TRBJ2-5; possibly TRBD2 for D (6 bases). The end of the DNA aligns better with TRBJ2-7, so the J call may be wrong. CDR1 and CDR2 from the germline V gene are MNHEY and SMNVEV (reference sequence). The CDR3 is made up of 15 amino acids.

This rearrangement joins TRBV11-2 to TRBJ2-5; TRBD2 aligns across 12 bases. The germline V gene encodes CDR1 SGHAT and CDR2 FQNNGV. This CDR3 has 16 residues. V lost 5 bases, J lost 5 bases, and 9 bases stayed unmatched. The CDR3 sequence is CASSQGLAGRRETQYF. The CDR3 region has the DNA TGTGCCAGCAGCCAAGGACTAGCGGGGAGGCGGGAGACCCAGTACTTC.